This TCR beta chain was profiled in a study of shared clonotypes between healthy human individuals. General observations from the study: Generation probability values for non-shared clonotypes were lower than those for clonotypes shared by all four donors.

Authors' data handling: There were no quality scores in the junction-only immunoSEQ sequences, so filtering differed. Here immunoSEQ multiplex PCR was the method, and the copy in TCRdb shows in-frame clones only, minus some. D and trimming were read from the DNA, whereas the V and J calls and clone size are those reported in that table. Of fewer than 1.8 million clones detected, 97% to 99% appear once; the ten largest clones hold 0.36%. Donors included only healthy HIV-negative adults lacking recent acute infections or vaccinations. J was trimmed by 3 bases and V by 4 bases; bases with no gene match: 1. CDR1 MDHEN and CDR2 SYDVKM come from the germline V gene. This CDR3 contains 15 residues. A single count supports this clone. Its antigen remains unknown.

The sequence came from a man aged 25-45 years in good health. Material: naive CD4+ T cells sorted from blood. Subset of the sample: CD45RA+ positively selected. This rearrangement joins TRBV28 to TRBJ2-6, with 9 bases aligning to TRBD1. The CDR3 sequence is CASSSDRGGANVLTF. The CDR3 DNA sequence: TGTGCCAGCAGTTCGGACAGGGGTGGGGCCAACGTCCTGACTTTC.